A selection of T cell receptor beta chains follows, all from one sample in a study of T cell changes during pregnancy in multiple sclerosis. Repertoires were generated with immunoSEQ multiplex PCR, while TCRdb's copy carries only in-frame clones and drops some. The sample shows about 68,000 clones, roughly nine tenths of them seen only once. The sample was peripheral blood, taken in the second trimester of pregnancy. These receptors were collected from a female donor with multiple sclerosis, enrolled in a pregnancy study. CDR3s include the opening cysteine and the closing phenylalanine or tryptophan. A D gene is named only where the DNA matches it firmly. Clone size, where shown, is once, few, many, or a class for clones that have expanded.

v_call: TRBV7-6; clone_size: -; j_call: TRBJ2-3; cdr3_length: 13; d_call: -; cdr3_aa: CASSVRADGTQYF; cdr3_nt: TGTGCCAGCAGCGTGCGAGCTGATGGTACGCAGTATTTT
v_call: TRBV14; clone_size: -; j_call: TRBJ2-1; cdr3_length: 15; d_call: TRBD2; cdr3_aa: CASSLLAGINNEQFF; cdr3_nt: TGTGCCAGCAGCCTACTAGCGGGGATCAACAATGAGCAGTTCTTC
v_call: TRBV27; clone_size: -; j_call: TRBJ2-2; cdr3_length: 14; d_call: TRBD1; cdr3_aa: CASRGTGPTGELFF; cdr3_nt: TGTGCCAGCAGAGGGACAGGGCCCACCGGGGAGCTGTTTTTT
v_call: TRBV11-1; clone_size: -; j_call: TRBJ2-3; cdr3_length: 16; d_call: -; cdr3_aa: CASSLGWTKLVDTQYF; cdr3_nt: TGTGCCAGCAGCTTAGGTTGGACTAAGCTGGTGGATACGCAGTATTTT
v_call: TRBV7-2; clone_size: -; j_call: TRBJ2-2; cdr3_length: 15; d_call: -; cdr3_aa: CASTPLGSNTGELFF; cdr3_nt: TGTGCCAGCACCCCCCTCGGGTCGAACACCGGGGAGCTGTTTTTT
v_call: TRBV2; clone_size: -; j_call: TRBJ2-3; cdr3_length: 15; d_call: TRBD2; cdr3_aa: CASSSRTSGGNTQYF; cdr3_nt: TGTGCCAGCAGTTCCCGGACTAGCGGGGGGAATACGCAGTATTTT
v_call: TRBV10-3; clone_size: -; j_call: TRBJ2-5; cdr3_length: 15; d_call: TRBD2; cdr3_aa: CAISETASGLETQYF; cdr3_nt: TGTGCCATCAGTGAGACGGCTAGCGGTCTGGAGACCCAGTACTTC
v_call: TRBV6-1; clone_size: -; j_call: TRBJ2-5; cdr3_length: 16; d_call: -; cdr3_aa: CASSESRGRGQETQYF; cdr3_nt: TGTGCCAGCAGTGAATCAAGGGGTAGGGGCCAAGAGACCCAGTACTTC
v_call: TRBV4-1; clone_size: -; j_call: TRBJ1-1; cdr3_length: 13; d_call: -; cdr3_aa: CASRAGLNTEAFF; cdr3_nt: TGCGCCAGCCGAGCCGGGTTGAACACTGAAGCTTTCTTT
v_call: TRBV10-3; clone_size: -; j_call: TRBJ1-6; cdr3_length: 14; d_call: -; cdr3_aa: CAISDRGFNSPLHF; cdr3_nt: TGTGCCATCTCAGACCGCGGATTTAATTCACCCCTCCACTTT
v_call: TRBV6-4; clone_size: -; j_call: TRBJ1-6; cdr3_length: 17; d_call: TRBD1; cdr3_aa: CASGTARTGHFGSPLHF; cdr3_nt: TGTGCCAGCGGAACCGCAAGGACAGGGCATTTTGGATCACCCCTCCACTTT
v_call: TRBV7-3; clone_size: -; j_call: TRBJ2-3; cdr3_length: 15; d_call: TRBD2; cdr3_aa: CASSLGGGGTDTQYF; cdr3_nt: TGTGCCAGCAGCTTGGGCGGGGGGGGTACAGATACGCAGTATTTT
v_call: TRBV7-2; clone_size: -; j_call: TRBJ2-7; cdr3_length: 15; d_call: -; cdr3_aa: CASSTLGDRTYEQYF; cdr3_nt: TGTGCCAGCAGCACCTTGGGTGACAGGACTTACGAGCAGTACTTC
v_call: TRBV7-2; clone_size: -; j_call: TRBJ1-6; cdr3_length: 15; d_call: TRBD1; cdr3_aa: CASSLGTGGPPTLHF; cdr3_nt: TGTGCCAGCAGCTTAGGGACAGGGGGCCCTCCCACCCTCCACTTT
v_call: TRBV7-2; clone_size: -; j_call: TRBJ2-7; cdr3_length: 16; d_call: TRBD1; cdr3_aa: CASSLSRDRGANEQYF; cdr3_nt: TGTGCCAGCAGCTTATCCCGGGACAGGGGGGCTAACGAGCAGTACTTC
v_call: TRBV4-3; clone_size: -; j_call: TRBJ2-7; cdr3_length: 13; d_call: TRBD2; cdr3_aa: CASSPPGGDEQYF; cdr3_nt: TGCGCCAGCAGCCCACCCGGGGGGGACGAGCAGTACTTC
v_call: TRBV6-5; clone_size: -; j_call: TRBJ1-2; cdr3_length: 15; d_call: TRBD1; cdr3_aa: CASISVDRGLYGYTF; cdr3_nt: TGTGCCAGCATCTCCGTGGACAGGGGACTCTATGGCTACACCTTC
v_call: TRBV9; clone_size: -; j_call: TRBJ2-3; cdr3_length: 15; d_call: -; cdr3_aa: CASSPIGRKADTQYF; cdr3_nt: TGTGCCAGCAGCCCAATCGGCAGGAAAGCAGATACGCAGTATTTT
v_call: TRBV4-3; clone_size: -; j_call: TRBJ2-5; cdr3_length: 17; d_call: TRBD2; cdr3_aa: CASSQELAGGPGETQYF; cdr3_nt: TGCGCCAGCAGCCAAGAGCTAGCGGGGGGGCCTGGGGAGACCCAGTACTTC
v_call: TRBV5-6; clone_size: -; j_call: TRBJ1-5; cdr3_length: 14; d_call: -; cdr3_aa: CASSSWGLKQPQHF; cdr3_nt: TGTGCCAGCAGCTCGTGGGGGCTGAAGCAGCCCCAGCATTTT
v_call: TRBV5-4; clone_size: -; j_call: TRBJ1-2; cdr3_length: 13; d_call: -; cdr3_aa: CASSRGTEYGYTF; cdr3_nt: TGTGCCAGCAGTCGGGGGACGGAGTATGGCTACACCTTC
v_call: TRBV9; clone_size: -; j_call: TRBJ1-5; cdr3_length: 15; d_call: -; cdr3_aa: CASSVDGGARQPQHF; cdr3_nt: TGTGCCAGCAGCGTAGATGGGGGCGCGCGCCAGCCCCAGCATTTT
v_call: TRBV19; clone_size: -; j_call: TRBJ1-1; cdr3_length: 14; d_call: TRBD1; cdr3_aa: CASKADRPYTEAFF; cdr3_nt: TGTGCCAGTAAGGCGGACAGGCCATACACTGAAGCTTTCTTT
v_call: TRBV10-3; clone_size: -; j_call: TRBJ1-2; cdr3_length: 14; d_call: -; cdr3_aa: CAIRGDTTNYGYTF; cdr3_nt: TGTGCCATCCGGGGGGATACAACTAACTATGGCTACACCTTC
v_call: TRBV4-3; clone_size: -; j_call: TRBJ1-3; cdr3_length: 13; d_call: -; cdr3_aa: CASGDSSGNTIYF; cdr3_nt: TGCGCCAGCGGTGATAGCTCTGGAAACACCATATATTTT
v_call: TRBV27; clone_size: -; j_call: TRBJ2-7; cdr3_length: 14; d_call: -; cdr3_aa: CASSLSGLYYEQYF; cdr3_nt: TGTGCCAGCAGTTTATCTGGGCTCTACTACGAGCAGTACTTC
v_call: TRBV5-1; clone_size: -; j_call: TRBJ2-5; cdr3_length: 15; d_call: -; cdr3_aa: CASTPLTGVQETQYF; cdr3_nt: TGCGCCAGCACCCCCCTGACCGGAGTCCAAGAGACCCAGTACTTC
v_call: TRBV5-1; clone_size: -; j_call: TRBJ2-3; cdr3_length: 19; d_call: TRBD2; cdr3_aa: CASSSGLAGAISSTDTQYF; cdr3_nt: TGCGCCAGCAGCTCCGGACTAGCGGGGGCGATATCAAGCACAGATACGCAGTATTTT
v_call: TRBV5-7; clone_size: -; j_call: TRBJ1-3; cdr3_length: 15; d_call: TRBD1; cdr3_aa: CASSQDRGRGNTIYF; cdr3_nt: TGTGCCAGCAGCCAAGACAGGGGGCGAGGAAACACCATATATTTT
v_call: TRBV9; clone_size: -; j_call: TRBJ2-2; cdr3_length: 16; d_call: TRBD2; cdr3_aa: CASSVLAGGNTGELFF; cdr3_nt: TGTGCCAGCAGCGTACTAGCGGGGGGCAACACCGGGGAGCTGTTTTTT
v_call: TRBV5-1; clone_size: -; j_call: TRBJ2-5; cdr3_length: 13; d_call: -; cdr3_aa: CASTRAERETQYF; cdr3_nt: TGCGCCAGCACCCGAGCGGAGAGGGAGACCCAGTACTTC
v_call: TRBV4-3; clone_size: -; j_call: TRBJ2-7; cdr3_length: 14; d_call: TRBD1; cdr3_aa: CASSQGQGAGEQYF; cdr3_nt: TGCGCCAGCAGCCAAGGACAGGGGGCCGGCGAGCAGTACTTC
v_call: TRBV5-5; clone_size: -; j_call: TRBJ2-7; cdr3_length: 15; d_call: -; cdr3_aa: CASSLSPVPSYEQYF; cdr3_nt: TGTGCCAGCAGCTTGAGCCCGGTCCCATCCTACGAGCAGTACTTC
v_call: TRBV19; clone_size: once; j_call: TRBJ1-2; cdr3_length: 14; d_call: -; cdr3_aa: CASSTPDTSYGYTF; cdr3_nt: TGTGCCAGTAGTACCCCTGACACCAGCTATGGCTACACCTTC
v_call: TRBV5-4; clone_size: -; j_call: TRBJ2-2; cdr3_length: 17; d_call: TRBD2; cdr3_aa: CASSFLRGGPGTGELFF; cdr3_nt: TGTGCCAGCAGCTTCTTGCGGGGGGGCCCGGGCACCGGGGAGCTGTTTTTT
v_call: TRBV30; clone_size: -; j_call: TRBJ1-2; cdr3_length: 13; d_call: -; cdr3_aa: CAWSVVENYGYTF; cdr3_nt: TGTGCCTGGAGTGTCGTAGAGAACTATGGCTACACCTTC
v_call: TRBV5-1; clone_size: -; j_call: TRBJ2-3; cdr3_length: 16; d_call: TRBD1; cdr3_aa: CASSSLQGISTDTQYF; cdr3_nt: TGCGCCAGCAGCTCCCTACAGGGGATTAGCACAGATACGCAGTATTTT
v_call: TRBV5-1; clone_size: -; j_call: TRBJ2-3; cdr3_length: 16; d_call: -; cdr3_aa: CASTLQPGEGPDTQYF; cdr3_nt: TGCGCCAGCACCCTCCAGCCGGGGGAAGGTCCAGATACGCAGTATTTT
v_call: TRBV27; clone_size: -; j_call: TRBJ1-1; cdr3_length: 16; d_call: -; cdr3_aa: CASSLSMRQQLPEAFF; cdr3_nt: TGTGCCAGCAGTTTATCGATGAGACAGCAACTGCCTGAAGCTTTCTTT
v_call: TRBV5-4; clone_size: -; j_call: TRBJ2-1; cdr3_length: 14; d_call: -; cdr3_aa: CASSLVDVVNEQFF; cdr3_nt: TGTGCCAGCAGCTTGGTAGATGTGGTCAATGAGCAGTTCTTC
v_call: TRBV19; clone_size: -; j_call: TRBJ1-2; cdr3_length: 14; d_call: -; cdr3_aa: CAIRDSDFFYGYTF; cdr3_nt: TGTGCCATCCGGGACTCCGACTTTTTCTATGGCTACACCTTC
v_call: TRBV29-1; clone_size: -; j_call: TRBJ1-1; cdr3_length: 17; d_call: TRBD1; cdr3_aa: CSLTEPGQTTVSDEAFF; cdr3_nt: TGCAGCCTCACCGAGCCGGGACAGACCACCGTTTCTGATGAAGCTTTCTTT
v_call: TRBV7-2; clone_size: -; j_call: TRBJ1-5; cdr3_length: 15; d_call: TRBD1; cdr3_aa: CASSLTGSSNQPQHF; cdr3_nt: TGTGCCAGCAGCTTGACAGGGTCATCAAATCAGCCCCAGCATTTT
v_call: TRBV27; clone_size: -; j_call: TRBJ2-7; cdr3_length: 16; d_call: TRBD1; cdr3_aa: CASSLSGTDISYEQYF; cdr3_nt: TGTGCCAGCAGTTTATCCGGGACAGACATCTCCTACGAGCAGTACTTC